One sample yielded the 31 T cell receptor beta chains listed below, sequenced in a study of cytomegalovirus exposure and HLA in healthy donors. It was with 60 Vbeta and 13 Jbeta primers that the PCR ran. Sequenced by immunoSEQ multiplex PCR; TCRdb stores in-frame clones only, minus some. The sample shows 150,000 to 200,000 clones, about 74% of them seen only once. Sequencing was performed on PBMCs. The receptors stem from a male donor in good health and CMV-seronegative.

The rearrangement uses TRBV6-6 and TRBJ1-2, with 11 bases matching TRBD1. CDR3 length equals 16 residues. Germline CDR1 MNHNY, CDR2 SVGAGI (reference sequence). V lost 7 bases to trimming and J lost 8 bases; unmatched junction nucleotides: 15. The CDR3 is CASIKNSDRGLSGYTF. The CDR3 DNA is TGTGCCAGCATTAAAAATTCGGACAGGGGGCTAAGCGGCTACACCTTC.

The chain links TRBV5-1 to TRBJ1-5; 8 bases are a match to TRBD1. The CDR3 consists of 15 residues. CDR1 SGHRS and CDR2 YFSETQ come from the germline V gene. Trimming removed 4 bases from V and 2 bases from J; junction bases left unmatched: 5. CDR3 bases: TGCGCCAGCAGCCCCACGACAGGGGGCAATCAGCCCCAGCATTTT. Protein: CASSPTTGGNQPQHF.

V gene TRBV2 combines with J gene TRBJ1-5; TRBD1 matches at 7 bases. CDR1 is SNHLY, CDR2 FYNNEI, per germline. The CDR3 is made up of 17 amino acids. V was pared by 1 base and J by 2 bases, with 8 bases of the junction left unmatched. The CDR3 region has the DNA TGTGCCAGCAGTGAAGGTTCCGGCGACAGGGGCAATCAGCCCCAGCATTTT. Translating it yields CASSEGSGDRGNQPQHF.

The chain joins TRBV6-1 to TRBJ2-7; D possibly corresponds to TRBD2 (6 bases). This CDR3 is 14 amino acids long. V was clipped by 7 bases and J by 7 bases, with 20 bases between them. From germline, CDR1 is MNHNS and CDR2 SASEGT. CDR3 protein: CASTRTGVKWEQYF. The CDR3 region has the DNA TGTGCCAGCACCCGAACGGGGGTCAAGTGGGAGCAGTACTTC.

The chain has TRBV4-1 and TRBJ2-1; possible D gene TRBD2, 6 bases. Germline V gene lookup returns CDR1 MGHRA and CDR2 YSYEKL. This CDR3 is 18 amino acids long. Trimming left V 4 bases short and J 6 bases short, with 25 bases between. CDR3 loop: CASSPFLTGVVLGNEQFF. CDR3 sequence (DNA): TGCGCCAGCAGCCCTTTCCTTACGGGAGTCGTCTTGGGCAATGAGCAGTTCTTC.

The chain combines TRBV30 with TRBJ2-2; possible D gene TRBD2, 5 bases. V was clipped by 1 base and J by 1 base, with 13 bases between them. Per the germline V gene, CDR1 is GTSNPN and CDR2 is SVGIG (reference sequence). CDR3 size: 16 residues. This chain's CDR3 is CAWSATRSGNTGELFF. DNA for the CDR3: TGTGCCTGGAGTGCAACCCGAAGCGGGAACACCGGGGAGCTGTTTTTT. Complete variable domain (other parts from reference TRBV30 and TRBJ2-2): SQTIHQWPATLVQPVGSPLSLECTVEGTSNPNLYWYRQAAGRGLQLLFYSVGIGQISSEVPQNLSASRPQDRQFILSSKKLLLSDSGFYLCAWSATRSGNTGELFFGEGSRLTVL.

This sequence joins TRBV7-2 and TRBJ2-2, with 8 bases fitting TRBD1. The CDR3 loop spans 13 amino acids. The V gene end was trimmed by 5 bases and the J gene end by 6 bases; junction bases not matched to a gene: 2. In germline, CDR1 is SGHTA, CDR2 FQGNSA. The CDR3 DNA sequence: TGTGCCAGCAGCGTACAGGGGGCCGGGGAGCTGTTTTTT. It yields the protein CASSVQGAGELFF.

This clone was observed a handful of times. V and J are TRBV27 and TRBJ2-1; D may be TRBD2 (5 bases). Germline V gives CDR1 MNHEY, CDR2 SMNVEV (reference sequence). Trimming pared 4 bases from V and 9 bases from J, leaving 7 bases between. This CDR3 comprises 11 residues. The DNA of the CDR3 is TGTGCCAGCAGTTACGGAGGTGAGCAGTTCTTC. This encodes CASSYGGEQFF.

The chain uses TRBV5-4 and TRBJ1-2; 10 nucleotides align to TRBD1. The CDR3 spans 14 residues. V lost 4 bases, J lost 4 bases, and 4 bases stayed unmatched. Per the germline V gene, CDR1 is SGHNT and CDR2 is YYREEE (reference sequence). The CDR3 coding sequence is TGTGCCAGCAGCAAGACAGGGGGCCTCTATGGCTACACCTTC. Protein product: CASSKTGGLYGYTF. The whole variable domain, remainder taken from reference TRBV5-4 and TRBJ1-2, is ETGVTQSPTHLIKTRGQQVTLRCSSQSGHNTVSWYQQALGQGPQFIFQYYREEENGRGNFPPRFSGLQFPNYSSELNVNALELDDSALYLCASSKTGGLYGYTFGSGTRLTVV.

The rearrangement joins TRBV2 to TRBJ2-1, with TRBD2 as a possible D gene (5 bases). The germline CDR1 and CDR2 sequences are SNHLY and FYNNEI. The CDR3 is 21 residues long. V lost 5 bases, J lost 0 bases, and 29 bases lay in between. CDR3 protein: CASSSPNPRPQAAHSYNEQFF. The CDR3 nucleotides are TGTGCCAGCAGTAGCCCGAACCCCCGCCCGCAAGCGGCGCACTCCTACAATGAGCAGTTCTTC.

The CDR3 here is CASSIGGTDKRNTEAFF. The CDR3 coding sequence is TGTGCCAGTAGTATTGGGGGGACAGATAAAAGGAACACTGAAGCTTTCTTT. The rearrangement links TRBV19 to TRBJ1-1; 7 nucleotides match TRBD1. The J segment lost 1 base and the V segment lost 3 bases, leaving 11 bases of the junction unmatched. CDR3 length equals 17 residues. Germline V lookup: CDR1 LNHDA, CDR2 SQIVND (reference sequence). Based on the CDR3 plus reference TRBV19 and TRBJ1-1, the full variable domain is DGGITQSPKYLFRKEGQNVTLSCEQNLNHDAMYWYRQDPGQGLRLIYYSQIVNDFQKGDIAEGYSVSREKKESFPLTVTSAQKNPTAFYLCASSIGGTDKRNTEAFFGQGTRLTVV.

In the case of this clone: Compared with germline, one end of the junction differs, possibly owing to a read error. Other DNA variants within this sample encode the same CDR3. The rearrangement uses TRBV28 and TRBJ1-2; 8 bases map to TRBD1. The CDR3 is made up of 14 amino acids. Germline CDR1 reads MDHEN; CDR2 reads SYDVKM. CDR3 DNA: TGTGCCAGTACCGGGACAGGCGACCACTATGGCTATACCTTC. This encodes CASTGTGDHYGYTF.

This sequence joins TRBV5-5 and TRBJ1-2; D uncertain. This CDR3 comprises 12 residues. The germline V gene has CDR1 SGHKS and CDR2 YYEKEE (reference sequence). Trimming took 4 bases from V and 1 from J, leaving 5 bases between them. This CDR3 reads CASSPSNYGYTF. Written as DNA, the CDR3 is TGTGCCAGCAGCCCGAGTAACTATGGCTACACCTTC.

J is TRBJ1-4 and V is TRBV28, with a tentative D call TRBD1 (6 bases). This CDR3 is 14 amino acids long. The germline gives CDR1 MDHEN, CDR2 SYDVKM. Trimming stripped 3 bases from V and 5 bases from J, with 10 bases between. The CDR3, as DNA: TGTGCCAGCAGTTTTAACAGGGAGAATGAAAAACTGTTTTTT. Protein: CASSFNRENEKLFF.

The V call is TRBV4-1, the J call TRBJ1-2; 9 positions agree with TRBD1. This CDR3 has 14 amino acids. Germline V CDR1 and CDR2: MGHRA, YSYEKL. Trimming cost V 3 bases and J 7 bases; bases outside gene matches: 6. CDR3: CASSQPGQGLGYTF. The CDR3 region has the DNA TGCGCCAGCAGCCAGCCTGGACAGGGGCTTGGCTACACCTTC.

This chain joins TRBV7-2 and TRBJ2-1, with D unclear. With 5 bases removed from V and 8 bases from J, the gap between germline ends came to 19 bases. CDR1 is SGHTA, CDR2 FQGNSA, per germline. The CDR3 spans 15 residues. The chain's CDR3 is CASSDLWSASDEQFF. In DNA form, the CDR3 reads TGTGCCAGCAGCGATCTATGGAGCGCGTCCGATGAGCAGTTCTTC.

V usage is TRBV11-2 and J usage is TRBJ2-7, with 12 bases matching TRBD2. Looked up from germline, CDR1 is SGHAT and CDR2 is FQNNGV. The CDR3 covers 15 residues. J was trimmed by 3 bases and V by 5 bases; bases with no gene match: 5. The chain's CDR3 is CASSQTSGGFYEQYF. Here the CDR3 DNA reads TGTGCCAGCAGCCAGACTAGCGGGGGATTCTACGAGCAGTACTTC. Drawing the rest from reference TRBV11-2 and TRBJ2-7, the complete variable domain is EAGVAQSPRYKIIEKRQSVAFWCNPISGHATLYWYQQILGQGPKLLIQFQNNGVVDDSQLPKDRFSAERLKGVDSTLKIQPAKLEDSAVYLCASSQTSGGFYEQYFGPGTRLTVT.

V is TRBV27 and J is TRBJ2-2; 8 bases line up with TRBD1. J gave up 4 bases and V 6 bases, and 7 bases lay outside the gene matches. Germline V gene data show CDR1 as MNHEY and CDR2 as SMNVEV (reference sequence). This CDR3 has 15 amino acids. Written as DNA, the CDR3 is TGTGCCAGCAGCCAGGGACAGGCGCTCACCGGGGAGCTGTTTTTT. Its translation: CASSQGQALTGELFF.

The chain couples TRBV18 to TRBJ1-4; TRBD1 agrees at 7 bases. The CDR3 is 18 residues long. The V gene's germline CDR1 is KGHSH and CDR2 LQKENI. V lost 0 bases to trimming and J lost 1 base; unmatched junction nucleotides: 8. The CDR3 reads CASSPPPQRDRTNEKLFF. CDR3 DNA sequence: TGTGCCAGCTCACCACCCCCACAACGGGACAGAACTAATGAAAAACTGTTTTTT.

This chain joins TRBV7-2 and TRBJ1-5, with D perhaps matching TRBD1 (5 bases). Germline V gives CDR1 SGHTA, CDR2 FQGNSA. The ends were cut back, 4 bases at V and 6 bases at J, with 16 bases in the middle. The CDR3 runs to 15 residues. The CDR3, as DNA: TGTGCCAGCAGCTACAGCGGGGGTTTGGGTCAGCCCCAGCATTTT. Translated: CASSYSGGLGQPQHF.

This clone occurred a few times. The chain uses TRBV2 and TRBJ1-5, with D possibly matching TRBD1 (6 bases). Germline-derived CDR1 and CDR2 are SNHLY and FYNNEI. CDR3 length equals 12 residues. V was trimmed by 5 bases and J by 9 bases, leaving 11 bases between them. The CDR3 DNA is TGTGCCAGCAGTTGGCAGGGGTGGCCCCAGCATTTT. It yields the protein CASSWQGWPQHF.

This chain uses TRBV28 with TRBJ2-7; D unclear. The CDR3 loop spans 14 amino acids. Trimming took off 1 base at V and 4 bases at J, with 11 bases between the two ends. CDR1 is MDHEN and CDR2 is SYDVKM in the germline V gene. The CDR3 coding sequence is TGTGCCAGCAGTTTATCGGCACCGAGGTACGAGCAGTACTTC. Its protein is CASSLSAPRYEQYF.

This clone was recorded once. The chain couples TRBV2 to TRBJ2-4; possibly TRBD1 for D (5 bases). This CDR3 is built from 13 residues. Trimming removed 2 bases at V and 3 bases at J, with 5 bases between. Germline V lookup: CDR1 SNHLY, CDR2 FYNNEI. Here the CDR3 DNA reads TGTGCCAGCAGTGAACAGGGCAAAAACATTCAGTACTTC. It codes for CASSEQGKNIQYF.

The chain has TRBV11-1 and TRBJ2-1, with 9 positions matching TRBD2. The junction had 11 bases not matched to a gene; V was cut back by 5 bases and J by 0 bases. CDR1 is SGHAT and CDR2 is FQDESV in the germline V gene (reference sequence). The CDR3 runs 18 residues. The CDR3 coding sequence is TGTGCCAGCAGCCCATTAGCGGGAGCAACGGGCTCCTACAATGAGCAGTTCTTC. Translated, it gives CASSPLAGATGSYNEQFF.

The rearrangement links TRBV27 to TRBJ2-7; perhaps TRBD1 as D (6 bases). This CDR3 is 14 amino acids long. V shed 1 base and J shed 0 bases, with 7 bases lying between them. Germline assignment: CDR1 MNHEY and CDR2 SMNVEV (reference sequence). The CDR3 coding sequence is TGTGCCAGCAGTTTATTACAGGGCTCCTACGAGCAGTACTTC. Its translation: CASSLLQGSYEQYF.

The rearrangement joins TRBV19 to TRBJ1-5; weak D call: TRBD1 (5 bases). The CDR3 runs to 14 residues. Germline V gene lookup returns CDR1 LNHDA and CDR2 SQIVND (reference sequence). V shed 3 bases and J shed 3 bases, with 9 bases lying between them. CDR3 sequence reads: CASSIMTVNQPQHF. In nucleotides, the CDR3 is TGTGCCAGTAGTATCATGACAGTCAATCAGCCCCAGCATTTT. Looking up the rest from reference TRBV19 and TRBJ1-5 gives the full variable domain: DGGITQSPKYLFRKEGQNVTLSCEQNLNHDAMYWYRQDPGQGLRLIYYSQIVNDFQKGDIAEGYSVSREKKESFPLTVTSAQKNPTAFYLCASSIMTVNQPQHFGDGTRLSIL.

This rearrangement joins TRBV6-6 to TRBJ2-3, with D perhaps TRBD2 (5 bases). CDR3 length: 14 amino acids. Trimming stripped 3 bases from V and 3 bases from J, with 10 bases between. Looked up from germline, CDR1 is MNHNY and CDR2 is SVGAGI (reference sequence). CDR3 loop: CASSYGRRTDTQYF. CDR3 DNA: TGTGCCAGCAGTTATGGGAGACGGACAGATACGCAGTATTTT.

The rearrangement uses TRBV6-1 and TRBJ2-7; TRBD1 matches 8 bases. Germline lookup yields CDR1 MNHNS and CDR2 SASEGT. J lost 1 base, V lost 7 bases, and 9 bases had no gene match. The CDR3 has 15 amino acids. The CDR3 bases are TGTGCCAGCACCCCACCACAGGGGGAATCCTACGAGCAGTACTTC. Its translation is CASTPPQGESYEQYF.

The V call is TRBV30, the J call TRBJ2-1; D is undetermined. Per the germline V gene, CDR1 is GTSNPN and CDR2 is SVGIG (reference sequence). Trimming left V 0 bases short and J 8 bases short, with 5 bases between. The CDR3 is 11 amino acids. The CDR3 DNA follows: TGTGCCTGGAGTGTTCAGTATGAGCAGTTCTTC. It translates to CAWSVQYEQFF.

This clone was seen more than once but under ten times. This rearrangement joins TRBV7-2 to TRBJ2-3, with D possibly matching TRBD2 (6 bases). Trimming took off 5 bases at V and 4 bases at J, with 13 bases between the two ends. This CDR3 contains 14 residues. Germline-derived CDR1 and CDR2 are SGHTA and FQGNSA. CDR3 nucleotides: TGTGCCAGCAGCCCCCGGCGCGGGGCAGATACGCAGTATTTT. Protein product: CASSPRRGADTQYF.

This clone appeared a single time. The chain has TRBV4-3 and TRBJ2-7, with 10 bases aligning to TRBD2. Germline assignment: CDR1 LGHNA and CDR2 YSLEER. With 4 bases clipped from V and 2 bases from J, the junction kept 5 bases outside the gene matches. The CDR3 runs 15 residues. CDR3 DNA sequence: TGCGCCAGCAGCCCCTCTACTAGCGGGGCCTACGAGCAGTACTTC. Translating gives CASSPSTSGAYEQYF.